The rows below give T cell receptor beta chains drawn from one sample of a study of T cells in Graves' hyperthyroidism and ophthalmopathy. TCRdb passed the multiplex PCR reads through MiXCR, listing each CDR3 protein once. The sample carries about 540,000 distinct CDR3 sequences, 46% recorded once. Input material: peripheral blood or thyroid tissue (not recorded which). These receptors originate from a woman aged 18-29 years with Graves' hyperthyroidism. Both conserved end residues are part of each CDR3. D genes are given only for firm matches. Only part of the rows carry a size: once, few, many, or a class if the clone is expanded.

d_gene: TRBD1
abundance: many
j_gene: TRBJ2-7
v_gene: TRBV10-3
CDR3nt: TGTGCCATCAGACTGACAGGGCGGTCCTACGAGCAGTACTTC
CDR3aa: CAIRLTGRSYEQYF

d_gene: -
abundance: -
j_gene: TRBJ1-1
v_gene: TRBV6-5
CDR3nt: TGTGCCAGCAGTTACCACGGTTCGAACACTGAAGCTTTCTTT
CDR3aa: CASSYHGSNTEAFF

d_gene: TRBD2
abundance: -
j_gene: TRBJ2-5
v_gene: TRBV2
CDR3nt: TGTGCCAGCAACGGACTAGCGGTAGAGACCCAGTACTTC
CDR3aa: CASNGLAVETQYF

d_gene: -
abundance: -
j_gene: TRBJ2-5
v_gene: TRBV7-2
CDR3nt: TGTGCCAGCAGCCAAGAACGGCAAAGGGACGAGACCCAGTACTTC
CDR3aa: CASSQERQRDETQYF

d_gene: TRBD1
abundance: -
j_gene: TRBJ2-2
v_gene: TRBV2
CDR3nt: TGTGCCAGCACTCGGGACAGGGCAAACACCGGGGAGCTGTTTTTT
CDR3aa: CASTRDRANTGELFF

d_gene: -
abundance: few
j_gene: TRBJ1-3
v_gene: TRBV2
CDR3nt: TGTGCCAGCAGTTTATCAGGAGGAAACACCATATATTTT
CDR3aa: CASSLSGGNTIYF

d_gene: -
abundance: -
j_gene: TRBJ1-2
v_gene: TRBV9
CDR3nt: TGTGCCAGCAGCGTAGCAGGGACTCGAGGCTACACCTTC
CDR3aa: CASSVAGTRGYTF

d_gene: -
abundance: -
j_gene: TRBJ1-6
v_gene: TRBV2
CDR3nt: TGTGCCAGCAAAAATCAGGGAGAGGGTAATTCACCCCTCCACTTT
CDR3aa: CASKNQGEGNSPLHF

d_gene: TRBD2
abundance: -
j_gene: TRBJ2-7
v_gene: TRBV7-6
CDR3nt: TGTGCCAGCAGCTCCCTAGCGGGAAAAAGCTACGAGCAGTACTTC
CDR3aa: CASSSLAGKSYEQYF

d_gene: TRBD1
abundance: once
j_gene: TRBJ1-2
v_gene: TRBV25-1
CDR3nt: TGTGCCAGCAGTGCCCGGGACAGGGGGCGCGTAAACTATGGCTACACCTTC
CDR3aa: CASSARDRGRVNYGYTF

d_gene: TRBD1
abundance: -
j_gene: TRBJ2-2
v_gene: TRBV7-8
CDR3nt: TGTGCCAGCAGCGAGGGACAGGGAAACACCGGGGAGCTGTTTTTT
CDR3aa: CASSEGQGNTGELFF

d_gene: TRBD1
abundance: few
j_gene: TRBJ2-7
v_gene: TRBV5-1
CDR3nt: TGCGCCAGCAGCTGGACAGGGGGCCCCTACGAGCAGTACTTC
CDR3aa: CASSWTGGPYEQYF

d_gene: TRBD2
abundance: few
j_gene: TRBJ2-5
v_gene: TRBV7-9
CDR3nt: TGTGCCAGCAGCAACGAGGGACTAGCGGGCCTGGGTGAGACCCAGTACTTC
CDR3aa: CASSNEGLAGLGETQYF

d_gene: -
abundance: -
j_gene: TRBJ2-5
v_gene: TRBV10-3
CDR3nt: TGTGCCATCAGGGACAGACAAGAGACCCAGTACTTC
CDR3aa: CAIRDRQETQYF

d_gene: -
abundance: -
j_gene: TRBJ2-6
v_gene: TRBV7-8
CDR3nt: TGTGCCAACAGCTTGTTGACAGAAATAAGGACTGGGGCCAACGTCCTGACTTTC
CDR3aa: CANSLLTEIRTGANVLTF

d_gene: -
abundance: many
j_gene: TRBJ2-5
v_gene: TRBV2
CDR3nt: TGTGCCAGCAGTGAAGACCCAGGGTTTGGCCAAGAGACCCAGTACTTC
CDR3aa: CASSEDPGFGQETQYF